This entry features one TCR beta chain sequence. This clone has more than one count but fewer than ten. Its antigen specificity is not known. Base qualities are missing; no much larger clone stands one base away. The immunoSEQ Assay, a bias-controlled multiplex PCR, was used to amplify TCRbeta CDR3 regions from genomic DNA. As for how the authors treated the data: Within the assay, amplification of reference gene primers was used to estimate how many nucleated cells each sample contained. To quantify the absolute abundance of each unique TCRbeta CDR3 rearrangement, sequence reads were collapsed and filtered. For each sample, productive Simpson clonality was calculated as the square root of Simpson's diversity index over productive rearrangements. Held by TCRdb, this immuneACCESS table contains in-frame sequences only and omits some clones. Under half of the omission traces to an unresolved V gene where checked; the cause of the rest is unknown. V and J calls plus clone size are reproduced from that table; the DNA served to infer D and trimming. Across this sample there are roughly 220,000 clones, with 80% to 85% seen only once. Approximately 2.9% of the sample is in the top ten clones.

Samples from volunteer blood donors who had recovered from COVID-19 were contributed by a second Seattle source. The collaborating institutions used their own protocols to collect whole blood in K2EDTA tubes. For TCRbeta analysis, collaborators shipped samples as frozen whole blood, isolated PBMCs, or DNA extracted from either of those sample types. These data come from a study of blood T cell repertoires in COVID-19 (dated by TCRdb to the early 2020s). Background on the whole study: Samples covering the acute and convalescent phases of COVID-19 were provided by collaborators in the United States, Italy and Spain. The material from the prospective study consisted of cDNA or gDNA derived from T cells, B-cell-depleted T cells, or PBMCs. The dataset comprised deeply sampled blood TCRbeta repertoires from subjects exposed to, actively infected with, or recovered from COVID-19. The repertoires were made available in a free public database intended to serve as a resource for research on the immune response to SARS-CoV-2. The samples were drawn from two sources: the first 160 participants of the ongoing ImmuneRACE study, and about 1,300 subjects contributed by 6 global collaborators. Nearly every sample came with metadata listing a de-identified subject ID, COVID-19 status, age in years and sex. HLA class I and class II types, where available, came from metadata supplied by the sample provider rather than from assay-based typing. Findings and caveats that apply to the study as a whole: Clinical and demographic metadata were provided uncurated, with the amount varying by source and participant.

This receptor was taken from a woman aged 30 to 39 who had recovered from COVID-19. Sequencing was carried out using peripheral blood.

In nucleotides, the sequence is TGTGCCAGTAGTACCTGGTCAACTCCGTACCAAGAGACCCAGTACTTC. The translation is CASSTWSTPYQETQYF. The rearrangement joined TRBV19 to TRBJ2-5; the D gene is unclear. V is cut by 4 bases and J by 0 bases, and the space between the germline ends is 15 bases. Taken from the germline V gene (reference sequence), the CDR1 and CDR2 loops are LNHDA and SQIVND. Spanning cysteine to phenylalanine, the CDR3 consists of 16 amino acids. Only CDR3 DNA remains: 48 bases, in frame from the first base.